The clone carrying this T cell receptor beta chain was counted a few times. Its antigen is unknown. Study outcomes and limitations: Greatest tumor Treg TCR overlap was with tumor naive CD4+ cells. The larger cohort examined one V-J beta rearrangement, not whole repertoires. Tumor memory CD4+ T cell TCR gene usage clustered with blood and lymph node memory CD4+ cells and lymph node naive CD4+ cells.

Semi-nested PCR with Nested Universal Primer A followed constant-region reverse priming of full-length variable regions. TCRdb used MiXCR to reprocess the 5' RACE reads, holding one entry per CDR3 protein. The top ten hold under 3.5% of the sample, which has 50,000 to 75,000 distinct CDR3 sequences, approximately 23% seen once. The V end was cut by 7 bases, the J end by 12 bases, with 21 bases between. Germline assignment: CDR1 SNHLY and CDR2 FYNNEI. The CDR3 extends over 13 amino acids. The receptor was derived from a female donor with breast cancer. The J gene is TRBJ1-1, the V gene TRBV2; TRBD1 might be the D (6 bases). The specimen sequenced was memory CD4+ T cells sorted from a lymph node. Subset defined: memory CD4+ T cells, CD4+CD45RO+CD25-. The CDR3 nucleotides are TGTGCCAGCACCGATGGGGACATCTTTGCCACTTTCTTT. Amino acids: CASTDGDIFATFF.